The T cell receptor beta chain described here comes from a study of CD8+ T cells in alopecia areata. General study findings and limits: Besides other cells, scalp samples also yield sequences of resident alphabeta T cells from normal skin. In lesional scalp, particularly from alopecia totalis/universalis, clonality was higher than in normal scalp.

Researchers picked out CD4+ and CD8+ T cells from PBMCs by sorting. Extracted RNA was reverse transcribed, and the resulting cDNA served as sequencing template. Libraries were prepared by immunoSEQ multiplex PCR; TCRdb keeps only in-frame clonotypes and omits some of them. The sample contains tens of thousands of clones, roughly 51% of which appear only once. The CDR3 loop spans 13 amino acids. Germline V gene data show CDR1 as MNHEY and CDR2 as SMNVEV (reference sequence). The ends lost 7 bases at V and 2 bases at J; junction bases unmatched: 4. On this clone itself: Its antigen is not identified.

This sequence originates from a human donor with alopecia areata. The sequencing sample was made of NKG2D-high CD8+ T cells sorted from blood. The chain uses TRBV27 and TRBJ1-2, with 7 bases lining up with TRBD1. CDR3 protein: CASKRGQNYGYTF. CDR3 DNA sequence: TGTGCCAGCAAAAGGGGACAGAACTATGGCTACACCTTC.